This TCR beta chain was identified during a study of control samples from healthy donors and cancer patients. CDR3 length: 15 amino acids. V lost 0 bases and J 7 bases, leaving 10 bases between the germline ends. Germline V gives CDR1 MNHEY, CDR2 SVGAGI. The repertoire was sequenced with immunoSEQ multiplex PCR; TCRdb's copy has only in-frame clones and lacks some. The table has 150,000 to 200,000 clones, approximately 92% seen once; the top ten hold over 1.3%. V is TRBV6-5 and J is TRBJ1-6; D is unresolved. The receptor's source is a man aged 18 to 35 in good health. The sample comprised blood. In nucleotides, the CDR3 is TGTGCCAGCAGTTACTCTAGGGTGGGGAATTCACCCCTCCACTTT. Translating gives CASSYSRVGNSPLHF.